This TCR beta chain was captured in a study of CD4 T cells in relation to SARS-CoV-2 and coronaviruses. As regards this clone: Its target is unknown.

Sequenced by immunoSEQ multiplex PCR; TCRdb stores in-frame clones only, minus some. The repertoire has 50,000 to 70,000 clones, about 90% of them found once; the top ten carry 1.6%. Unexposed donor CD4+ T cells date from about 2011-2018, before the COVID-19 pandemic. Cryopreserved PBMCs were CD4-enriched, then split into naive and memory cells. The germline V gene encodes CDR1 SNHLY and CDR2 FYNNEI. The V gene lost 0 bases and the J gene lost 5 bases, with 7 bases spanning the gap. This CDR3 is 13 amino acids long. Study-level results: Each donor contributed either pre-pandemic or post-infection samples, not both. About 64% of donors had memory CD4+ clonotypes crossrecognizing SARS-CoV-2 and common cold coronavirus spike. According to naive versus memory sequencing, detected responses are memory recall, not newly primed.

The source material was memory CD4+ T cells from PBMCs. The source is a human donor in good health. The chain employs TRBV2 and TRBJ1-1, with TRBD1 as a possible D gene (6 bases). CDR3: CASSEADRTEAFF. As DNA, the CDR3 is TGTGCCAGCAGTGAAGCGGACAGAACTGAAGCTTTCTTT.